Listed here is a single TCR beta chain. This clone was counted once. Its antigen remains undetermined. Base quality data are lacking; no much larger clone is found one base away. CDR1 and CDR2 are read off the germline V gene (reference sequence) as GTSNPN and SVGIG. The germline ends are 15 bases apart after V is trimmed by 8 bases and J by 2 bases. Spanning cysteine to phenylalanine, the CDR3 consists of 13 amino acids. The only DNA kept is the CDR3, 39 bases in frame from the first base. The record originates from a study of PD-1 blockade in mismatch repair-deficient tumors (dated by TCRdb to about 2017). Turning to the overall study: The trial enrolled 65 to 100 consecutive patients with roughly twelve mismatch repair-deficient cancer types between 2013 and late 2016, all previously treated and progressing. Tumor-associated T cell clones were tracked in the peripheral blood of patients responding to PD-1 blockade by deep sequencing of TCR CDR3 regions. Summary of the overall study and its limitations: Tumor-resident clones, often undetectable in blood before treatment, expanded rapidly after pembrolizumab and then contracted, generally before radiologic responses.

Mismatch repair deficiency was established in every enrolled patient by polymerase chain reaction or immunohistochemistry. A few patients who responded to pembrolizumab therapy underwent TCR sequencing. The phase II trial prospectively tested pembrolizumab PD-1 blockade in advanced mismatch repair-deficient cancers regardless of tissue of origin. Serial peripheral blood T cell samples were collected before and at multiple times after starting PD-1 blockade. Blood sampling time points were reported as weeks after the first dose of pembrolizumab. The library came from the immunoSEQ multiplex PCR assay. TCRdb mirrors the immuneACCESS table, restricted to in-frame sequences. Some clones are absent from its copies; in checked studies, under half trace to an unresolved V gene, and the reason for the others is unknown. A total of 120,000 or so clones appear in this sample, 86% of them only once. The ten largest clones add up to approximately 15% of the sample.

The chain links TRBV30 with TRBJ1-2; the D segment cannot be called with confidence. This receptor was taken from an adult with mismatch repair-deficient cancer. The specimen was peripheral blood, collected 44 weeks after starting pembrolizumab. At the DNA level, the sequence is TGTGCCGGCCTCTTAGTCGAGAACTATGGCTACACCTTC. Translated, it gives CAGLLVENYGYTF.